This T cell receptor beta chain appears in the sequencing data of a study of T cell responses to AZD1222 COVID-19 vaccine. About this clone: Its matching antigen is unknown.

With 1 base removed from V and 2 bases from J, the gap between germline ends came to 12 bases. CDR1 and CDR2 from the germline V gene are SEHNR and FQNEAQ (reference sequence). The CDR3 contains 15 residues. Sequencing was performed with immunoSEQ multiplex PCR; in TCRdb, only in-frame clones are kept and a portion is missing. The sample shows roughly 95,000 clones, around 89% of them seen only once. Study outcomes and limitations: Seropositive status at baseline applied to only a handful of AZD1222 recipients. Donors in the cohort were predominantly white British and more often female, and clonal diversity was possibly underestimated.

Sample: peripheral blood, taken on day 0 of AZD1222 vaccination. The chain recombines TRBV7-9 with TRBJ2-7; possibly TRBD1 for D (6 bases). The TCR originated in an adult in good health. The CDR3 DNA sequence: TGTGCCAGCAGCTTAGAACCGGGACATACCTACGAGCAGTACTTC. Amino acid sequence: CASSLEPGHTYEQYF.